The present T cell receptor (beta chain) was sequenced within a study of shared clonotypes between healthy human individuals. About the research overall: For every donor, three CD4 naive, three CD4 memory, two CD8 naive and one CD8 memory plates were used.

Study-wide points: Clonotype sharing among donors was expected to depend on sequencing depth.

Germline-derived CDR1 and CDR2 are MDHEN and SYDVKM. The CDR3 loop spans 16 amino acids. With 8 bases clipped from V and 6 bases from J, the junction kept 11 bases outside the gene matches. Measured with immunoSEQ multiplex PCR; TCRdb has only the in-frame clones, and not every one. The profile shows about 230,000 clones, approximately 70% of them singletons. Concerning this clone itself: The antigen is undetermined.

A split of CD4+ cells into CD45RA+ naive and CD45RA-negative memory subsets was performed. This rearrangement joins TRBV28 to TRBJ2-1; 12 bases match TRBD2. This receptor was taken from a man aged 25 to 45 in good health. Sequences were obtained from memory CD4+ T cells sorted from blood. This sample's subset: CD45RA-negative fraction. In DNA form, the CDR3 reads TGTGCCAGCCGAGGACTAGCGGGAAGGTGGGGCAATGAGCAGTTCTTC. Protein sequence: CASRGLAGRWGNEQFF.